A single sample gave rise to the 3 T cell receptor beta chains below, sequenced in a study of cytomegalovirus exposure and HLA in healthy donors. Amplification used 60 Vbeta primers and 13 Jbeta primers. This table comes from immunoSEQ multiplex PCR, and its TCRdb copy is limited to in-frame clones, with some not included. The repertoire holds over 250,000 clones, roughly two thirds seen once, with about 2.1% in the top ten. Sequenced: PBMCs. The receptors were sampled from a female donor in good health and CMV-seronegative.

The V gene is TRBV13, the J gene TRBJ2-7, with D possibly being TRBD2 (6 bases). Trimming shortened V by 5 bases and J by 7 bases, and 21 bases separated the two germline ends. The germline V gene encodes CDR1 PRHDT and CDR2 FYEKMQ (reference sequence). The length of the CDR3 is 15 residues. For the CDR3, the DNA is TGTGCCAGCAGCATTCGCCCGGTCGGGGCGGGGGAGCAGTACTTC. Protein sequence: CASSIRPVGAGEQYF.

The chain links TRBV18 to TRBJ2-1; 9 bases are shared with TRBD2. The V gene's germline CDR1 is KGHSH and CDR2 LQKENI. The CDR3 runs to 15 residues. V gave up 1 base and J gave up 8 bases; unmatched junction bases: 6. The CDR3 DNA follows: TGTGCCAGCTCACCACTTAGCGGGGGTAGGGATGAGCAGTTCTTC. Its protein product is CASSPLSGGRDEQFF.

The CDR3 region is CASTNPWTGDYEQYF. The CDR3 DNA reads TGTGCCAGCACCAACCCTTGGACAGGGGACTACGAGCAGTACTTC. The rearrangement uses TRBV28 and TRBJ2-7; 9 nucleotides agree with TRBD1. This CDR3 spans 15 amino acids. Losses at the gene ends were 7 bases for V and 3 bases for J; bases not matched to a gene: 10. Germline assignment: CDR1 MDHEN and CDR2 SYDVKM. Full variable domain (missing parts from reference TRBV28 and TRBJ2-7): DVKVTQSSRYLVKRTGEKVFLECVQDMDHENMFWYRQDPGLGLRLIYFSYDVKMKEKGDIPEGYSVSREKKERFSLILESASTNQTSMYLCASTNPWTGDYEQYFGPGTRLTVT.